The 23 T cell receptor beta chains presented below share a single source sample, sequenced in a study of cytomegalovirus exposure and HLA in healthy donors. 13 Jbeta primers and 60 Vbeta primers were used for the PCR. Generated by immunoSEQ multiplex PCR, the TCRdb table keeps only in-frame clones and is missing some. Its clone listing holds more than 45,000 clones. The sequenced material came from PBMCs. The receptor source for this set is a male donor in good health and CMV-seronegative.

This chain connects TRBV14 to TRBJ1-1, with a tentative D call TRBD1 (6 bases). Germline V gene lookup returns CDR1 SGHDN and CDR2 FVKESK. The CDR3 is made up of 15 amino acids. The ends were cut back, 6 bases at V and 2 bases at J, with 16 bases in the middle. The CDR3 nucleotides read TGTGCCAGCAGGCCCCGGACAGAACTTAACACTGAAGCTTTCTTT. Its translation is CASRPRTELNTEAFF.

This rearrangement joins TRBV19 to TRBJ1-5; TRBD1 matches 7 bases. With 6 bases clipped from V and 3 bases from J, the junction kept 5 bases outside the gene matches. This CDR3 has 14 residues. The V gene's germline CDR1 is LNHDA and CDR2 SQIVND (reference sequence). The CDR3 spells CASRTGEYNQPQHF. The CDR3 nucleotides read TGTGCCAGTAGAACAGGGGAGTACAATCAGCCCCAGCATTTT.

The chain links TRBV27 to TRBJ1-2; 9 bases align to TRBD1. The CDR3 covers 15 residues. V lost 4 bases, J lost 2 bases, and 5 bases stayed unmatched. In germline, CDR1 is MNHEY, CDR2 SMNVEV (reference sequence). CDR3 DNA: TGTGCCAGCAGTTCATCCGGGACAGGGAACTATGGCTACACCTTC. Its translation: CASSSSGTGNYGYTF.

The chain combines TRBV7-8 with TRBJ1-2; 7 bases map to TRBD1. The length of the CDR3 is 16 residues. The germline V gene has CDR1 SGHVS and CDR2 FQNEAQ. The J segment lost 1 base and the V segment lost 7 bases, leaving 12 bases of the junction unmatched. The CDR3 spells CASTRTGPLLNYGYTF. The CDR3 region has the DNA TGTGCCAGCACCCGGACAGGACCACTTCTTAACTATGGCTACACCTTC.

CDR3 region: CASSARGQGNTIYF. The CDR3 DNA is TGTGCCAGCAGCGCCCGAGGACAGGGAAACACCATATATTTT. This chain uses TRBV4-2 with TRBJ1-3; D possibly corresponds to TRBD1 (6 bases). Per the germline V gene, CDR1 is LGHNA and CDR2 is YNFKEQ. Trimming removed 5 bases from V and 4 bases from J, with 12 bases in between. The CDR3 loop spans 14 amino acids.

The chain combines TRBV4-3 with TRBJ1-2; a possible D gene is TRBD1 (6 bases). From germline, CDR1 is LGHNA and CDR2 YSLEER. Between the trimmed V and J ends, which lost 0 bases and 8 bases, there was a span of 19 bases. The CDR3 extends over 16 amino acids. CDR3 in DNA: TGCGCCAGCAGCCAAGATGGGTTTCGGGGGGCAGAGGGCTACACCTTC. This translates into CASSQDGFRGAEGYTF.

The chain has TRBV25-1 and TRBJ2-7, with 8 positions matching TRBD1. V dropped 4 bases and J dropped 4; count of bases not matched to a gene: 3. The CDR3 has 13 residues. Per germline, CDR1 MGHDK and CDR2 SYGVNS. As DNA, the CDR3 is TGTGCCAGCAGTGCTCAGGGGGCTTACGAGCAGTACTTC. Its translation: CASSAQGAYEQYF.

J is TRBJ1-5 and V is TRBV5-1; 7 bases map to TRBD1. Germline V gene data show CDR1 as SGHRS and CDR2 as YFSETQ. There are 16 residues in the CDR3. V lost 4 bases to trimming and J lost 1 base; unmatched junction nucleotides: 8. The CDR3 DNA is TGCGCCAGCAGCCCCGGACAGGCCTCCAGCAATCAGCCCCAGCATTTT. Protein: CASSPGQASSNQPQHF.

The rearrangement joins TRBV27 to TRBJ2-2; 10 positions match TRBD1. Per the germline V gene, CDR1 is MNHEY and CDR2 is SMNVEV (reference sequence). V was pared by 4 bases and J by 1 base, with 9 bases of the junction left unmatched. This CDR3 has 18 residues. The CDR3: CASSSTGTGAGNTGELFF. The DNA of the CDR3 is TGTGCCAGCAGTTCTACCGGGACAGGGGCTGGGAACACCGGGGAGCTGTTTTTT.

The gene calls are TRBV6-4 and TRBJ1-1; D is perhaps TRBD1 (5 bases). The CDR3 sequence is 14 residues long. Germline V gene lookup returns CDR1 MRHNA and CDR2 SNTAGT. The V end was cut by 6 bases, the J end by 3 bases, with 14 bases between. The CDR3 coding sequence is TGTGCCAGCAGCCGTCTCCCGGGGGACACTGAAGCTTTCTTT. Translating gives CASSRLPGDTEAFF.

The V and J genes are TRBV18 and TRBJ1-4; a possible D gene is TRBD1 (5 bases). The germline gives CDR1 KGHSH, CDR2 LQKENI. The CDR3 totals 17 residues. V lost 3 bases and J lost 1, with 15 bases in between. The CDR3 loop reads CASSPADSWITNEKLFF. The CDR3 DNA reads TGTGCCAGCTCACCTGCTGACAGCTGGATAACTAATGAAAAACTGTTTTTT. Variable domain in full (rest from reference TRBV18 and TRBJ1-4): NAGVMQNPRHLVRRRGQEARLRCSPMKGHSHVYWYRQLPEEGLKFMVYLQKENIIDESGMPKERFSAEFPKEGPSILRIQQVVRGDSAAYFCASSPADSWITNEKLFFGSGTQLSVL.

In DNA form, the CDR3 reads TGCGCCAGCAGCCAAGCTCCACCAGGGAACGAGCAGTACTTC. Protein sequence: CASSQAPPGNEQYF. The V and J genes are TRBV4-1 and TRBJ2-7; D may be TRBD1 (5 bases). CDR3 length: 14 amino acids. The V gene lost 1 base and the J gene lost 5 bases, with 12 bases spanning the gap. Germline V lookup: CDR1 MGHRA, CDR2 YSYEKL.

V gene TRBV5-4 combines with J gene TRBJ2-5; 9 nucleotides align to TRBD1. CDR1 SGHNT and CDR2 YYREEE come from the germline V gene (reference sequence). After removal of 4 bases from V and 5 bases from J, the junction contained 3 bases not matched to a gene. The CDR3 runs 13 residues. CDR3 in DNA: TGTGCCAGCAGCCGACAGGGGGGCGAGACCCAGTACTTC. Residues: CASSRQGGETQYF.

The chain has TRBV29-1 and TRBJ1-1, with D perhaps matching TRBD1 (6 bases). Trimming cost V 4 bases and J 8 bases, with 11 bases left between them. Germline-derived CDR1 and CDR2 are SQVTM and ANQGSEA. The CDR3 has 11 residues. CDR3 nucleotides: TGCAGCGTTGGGGTAGGACAGGAAGCTTTCTTT. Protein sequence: CSVGVGQEAFF.

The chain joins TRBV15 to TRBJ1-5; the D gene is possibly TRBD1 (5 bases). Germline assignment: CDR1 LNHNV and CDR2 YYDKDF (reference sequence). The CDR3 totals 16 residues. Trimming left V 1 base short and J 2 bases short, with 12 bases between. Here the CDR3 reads CATSRGQGEGNQPQHF. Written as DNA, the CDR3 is TGTGCCACCAGCAGAGGGCAAGGGGAGGGCAATCAGCCCCAGCATTTT.

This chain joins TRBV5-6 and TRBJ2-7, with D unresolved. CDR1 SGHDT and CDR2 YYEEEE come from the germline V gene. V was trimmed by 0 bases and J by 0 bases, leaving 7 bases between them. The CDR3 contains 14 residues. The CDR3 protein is CASSLDRSSYEQYF. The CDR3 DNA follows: TGTGCCAGCAGCTTGGACCGTAGCTCCTACGAGCAGTACTTC.

The CDR3 nucleotides are TGCAGTGCTAGCCAGGGGACTGAAGCTTTCTTT. This codes for CSASQGTEAFF. The chain has TRBV20-1 and TRBJ1-1; tentative D call: TRBD1 (6 bases). The V and J ends lost 3 bases and 5 bases respectively, with 7 bases between them. The germline V gene encodes CDR1 DFQATT and CDR2 SNEGSKA (reference sequence). CDR3 length equals 11 residues.

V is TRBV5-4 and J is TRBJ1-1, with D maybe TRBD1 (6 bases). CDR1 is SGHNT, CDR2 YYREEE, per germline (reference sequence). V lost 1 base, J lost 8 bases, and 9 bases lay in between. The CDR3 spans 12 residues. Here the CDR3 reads CASSLWGQEAFF. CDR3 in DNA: TGTGCCAGCAGCTTGTGGGGACAAGAAGCTTTCTTT.

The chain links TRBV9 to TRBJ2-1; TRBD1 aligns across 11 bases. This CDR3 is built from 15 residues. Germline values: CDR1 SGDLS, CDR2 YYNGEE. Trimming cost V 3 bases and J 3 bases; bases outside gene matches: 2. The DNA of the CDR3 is TGTGCCAGCAGCGGTGGGACAGGGGGCTACAATGAGCAGTTCTTC. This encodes CASSGGTGGYNEQFF. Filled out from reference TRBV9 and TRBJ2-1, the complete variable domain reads DSGVTQTPKHLITATGQRVTLRCSPRSGDLSVYWYQQSLDQGLQFLIQYYNGEERAKGNILERFSAQQFPDLHSELNLSSLELGDSALYFCASSGGTGGYNEQFFGPGTRLTVL.

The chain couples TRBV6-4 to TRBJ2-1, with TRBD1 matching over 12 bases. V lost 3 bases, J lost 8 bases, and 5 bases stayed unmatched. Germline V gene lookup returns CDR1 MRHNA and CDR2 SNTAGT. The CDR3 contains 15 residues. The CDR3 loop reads CASSEGTGGEDEQFF. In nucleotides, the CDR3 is TGTGCCAGCAGTGAGGGGACAGGGGGCGAGGATGAGCAGTTCTTC.

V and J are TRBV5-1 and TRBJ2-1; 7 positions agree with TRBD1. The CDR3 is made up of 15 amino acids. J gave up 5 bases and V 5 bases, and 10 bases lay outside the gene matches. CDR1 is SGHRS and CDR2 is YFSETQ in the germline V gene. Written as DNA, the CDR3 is TGCGCCAGCAGTTTCCGGGACAGATTAGACAATGAGCAGTTCTTC. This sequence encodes CASSFRDRLDNEQFF.

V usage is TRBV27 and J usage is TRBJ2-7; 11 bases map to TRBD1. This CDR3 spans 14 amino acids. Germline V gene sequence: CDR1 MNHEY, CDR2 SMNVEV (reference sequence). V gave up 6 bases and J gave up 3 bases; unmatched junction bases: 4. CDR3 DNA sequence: TGTGCCAGCAGCCCCGGGACAGGGGGCTACGAGCAGTACTTC. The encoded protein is CASSPGTGGYEQYF.

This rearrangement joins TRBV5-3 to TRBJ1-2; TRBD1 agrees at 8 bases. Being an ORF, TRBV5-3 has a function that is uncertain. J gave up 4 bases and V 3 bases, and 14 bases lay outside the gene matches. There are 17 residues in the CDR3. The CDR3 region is CARSSSTSGGGFYGYTF. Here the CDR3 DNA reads TGTGCCAGAAGCTCGTCAACCTCAGGGGGCGGGTTCTATGGCTACACCTTC.